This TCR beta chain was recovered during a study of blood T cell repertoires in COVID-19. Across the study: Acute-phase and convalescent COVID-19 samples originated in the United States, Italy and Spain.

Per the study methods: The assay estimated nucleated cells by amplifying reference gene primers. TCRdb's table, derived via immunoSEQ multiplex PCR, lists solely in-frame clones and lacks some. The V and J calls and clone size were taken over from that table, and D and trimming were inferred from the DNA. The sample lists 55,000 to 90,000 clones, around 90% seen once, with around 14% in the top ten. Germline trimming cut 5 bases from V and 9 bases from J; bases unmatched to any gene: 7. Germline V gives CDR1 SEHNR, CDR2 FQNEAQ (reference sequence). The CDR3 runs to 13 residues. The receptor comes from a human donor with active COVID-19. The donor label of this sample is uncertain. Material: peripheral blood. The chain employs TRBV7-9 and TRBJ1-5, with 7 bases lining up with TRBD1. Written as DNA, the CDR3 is TGTGCCAGCAGCCCAGGACAGGCAGGGCCCCAGCATTTT. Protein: CASSPGQAGPQHF.